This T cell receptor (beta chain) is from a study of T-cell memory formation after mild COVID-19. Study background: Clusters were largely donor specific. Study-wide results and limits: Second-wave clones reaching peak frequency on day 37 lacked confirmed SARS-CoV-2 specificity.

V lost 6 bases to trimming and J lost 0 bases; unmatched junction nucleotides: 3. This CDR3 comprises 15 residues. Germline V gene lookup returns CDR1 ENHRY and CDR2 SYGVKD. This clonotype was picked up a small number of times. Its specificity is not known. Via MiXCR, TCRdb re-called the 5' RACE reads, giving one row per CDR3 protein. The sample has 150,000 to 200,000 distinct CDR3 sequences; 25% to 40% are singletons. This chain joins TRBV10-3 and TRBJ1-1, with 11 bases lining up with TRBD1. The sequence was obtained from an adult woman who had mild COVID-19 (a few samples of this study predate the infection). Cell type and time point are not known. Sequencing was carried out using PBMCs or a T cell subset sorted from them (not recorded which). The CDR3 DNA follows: TGTGCCATCAGGGGGACAGGGGGGATGAACACTGAAGCTTTCTTT. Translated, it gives CAIRGTGGMNTEAFF.